The T cell receptor beta chain under discussion was sequenced for a study of cytomegalovirus exposure and HLA in healthy donors. In the case of this clone: Its antigen is currently unknown.

The study ran its PCR with 60 Vbeta and 13 Jbeta primers. This table comes from immunoSEQ multiplex PCR, and its TCRdb copy is limited to in-frame clones, with some not included. The top ten hold less than 3% of the sample, which has 100,000 to 150,000 clones, around two thirds seen once. Study observations and caveats: Follow-up analysis found HLA locus-dependent TCR association rates, highest for DRB1 and lowest for HLA-C. As was reported, the HLA-A and HLA-B alleles of most subjects were accurately predicted from TCR beta sequences.

Germline V lookup: CDR1 SGHVS, CDR2 FNYEAQ. The CDR3 totals 16 residues. V dropped 3 bases and J dropped 3; count of bases not matched to a gene: 5. The genes are TRBV7-6 and TRBJ2-3; 11 bases fit TRBD2. Sequenced sample: PBMCs. This receptor was obtained from a woman between 40 and 55 years old in good health and CMV-seronegative. The DNA of the CDR3 is TGTGCCAGCAGCTTGTTTAGCGGGGGGGCGACAGATACGCAGTATTTT. Protein product: CASSLFSGGATDTQYF. Supplemented by reference TRBV7-6 and TRBJ2-3, the full variable domain reads GAGVSQSPRYKVTKRGQDVALRCDPISGHVSLYWYRQALGQGPEFLTYFNYEAQQDKSGLPNDRFSAERPEGSISTLTIQRTEQRDSAMYRCASSLFSGGATDTQYFGPGTRLTVL.